Following are 7 T cell receptor beta chains from one sample sequenced in a study of radiotherapy plus CTLA-4 blockade in lung cancer. Assay: immunoSEQ multiplex PCR; the TCRdb copy retains only in-frame clones and omits some. The repertoire has tens of thousands of clones, roughly 85% of them found once; the top ten carry 0.65% to 1%. The specimen was peripheral blood, collected from a patient treated with radiotherapy plus ipilimumab. The receptor source for this set is a human donor with non-small cell lung cancer who had stable disease on radiotherapy plus ipilimumab.

This rearrangement joins TRBV5-6 to TRBJ1-2, with D uncertain. V lost 1 base to trimming and J lost 1 base, with 5 bases between them. CDR1 SGHDT and CDR2 YYEEEE come from the germline V gene. This CDR3 has 13 residues. CDR3 region: CASSLYGNYGYTF. CDR3 DNA sequence: TGTGCCAGCAGCTTGTATGGTAACTATGGCTACACCTTC.

The V call is TRBV6-5, the J call TRBJ1-2, with TRBD1 as a possible D gene (5 bases). Germline lookup yields CDR1 MNHEY and CDR2 SVGAGI. This CDR3 has 14 amino acids. Trimming shortened V by 6 bases and J by 4 bases, and 15 bases separated the two germline ends. The CDR3 protein is CASSQAGPIYGYTF. The CDR3 bases are TGTGCCAGCAGCCAGGCGGGGCCGATCTATGGCTACACCTTC.

The chain carries TRBV10-3 and TRBJ2-1, with D perhaps TRBD2 (5 bases). V lost 4 bases, J lost 7 bases, and 8 bases lay in between. Germline V gene lookup returns CDR1 ENHRY and CDR2 SYGVKD. The CDR3 contains 12 residues. CDR3 sequence reads: CAISGTGNEQFF. The CDR3, as DNA: TGTGCCATCAGTGGGACTGGAAATGAGCAGTTCTTC.

V and J are TRBV7-8 and TRBJ1-4; D unclear. V gave up 5 bases and J gave up 2 bases, with 9 bases separating them. The CDR3 loop spans 14 amino acids. The V gene's germline CDR1 is SGHVS and CDR2 FQNEAQ. Written as DNA, the CDR3 is TGTGCCAGCAGCCCCGCAAGGACTAATGAAAAACTGTTTTTT. The encoded protein is CASSPARTNEKLFF.

The V and J genes are TRBV5-1 and TRBJ2-1; weak D call: TRBD2 (6 bases). Germline CDR1 reads SGHRS; CDR2 reads YFSETQ. The CDR3 length is 13 residues. Trimming left V 0 bases short and J 7 bases short, with 8 bases between. CDR3 DNA: TGCGCCAGCAGCTTGGTCGGGAGTAATGAGCAGTTCTTC. This encodes CASSLVGSNEQFF.

J is TRBJ2-7 and V is TRBV10-3; TRBD1 matches at 8 bases. The V gene end was trimmed by 4 bases and the J gene end by 6 bases; junction bases not matched to a gene: 2. The CDR3 totals 12 residues. Germline CDR1 is ENHRY and CDR2 is SYGVKD. CDR3 region: CAISGTGREQYF. CDR3 DNA sequence: TGTGCCATCAGTGGGACAGGGCGCGAGCAGTACTTC.

The V and J genes are TRBV6-5 and TRBJ2-2; perhaps TRBD1 as D (6 bases). The CDR3 is 12 amino acids. V was shortened by 10 bases and J by 7 bases, with 13 bases between the two germline ends. CDR1 is MNHEY, CDR2 SVGAGI, per germline. CDR3 bases: TGTGCCATCGCAGGACAGAGCGGGGAGCTGTTTTTT. Encoded protein: CAIAGQSGELFF.